These T cell receptor beta chains were read from a single sample in a study of blood T cell repertoires in COVID-19. Sequencing was performed with immunoSEQ multiplex PCR; in TCRdb, only in-frame clones are kept and a portion is missing. The sample gives 200,000 to 300,000 clones, 80% to 90% of which show up once; 4% is in the top ten. Input material: peripheral blood. All receptors come from a man in his fifties with acute or convalescent COVID-19. CDR3s include the opening cysteine and the closing phenylalanine or tryptophan. Each record gives: J gene, D gene, V gene, clone size, CDR3 length, CDR3 DNA, CDR3 protein. D genes are given only for firm matches. Rows give clone size only sometimes, using once, few, many, or a class for an expanded clone.

TRBJ1-6 | - | TRBV6-4 | once | 13 | TGTGCCAGCTCGATACATTATAATTCACCCCTCCACTTT | CASSIHYNSPLHF
TRBJ1-2 | - | TRBV16 | - | 13 | TGTGCCAGCAGCATCCCAGAAAACTATGGCTACACCTTC | CASSIPENYGYTF
TRBJ2-6 | - | TRBV4-1 | once | 16 | TGCGCCAGCAGCCAATATAGGAGCTCTGGGGCCAACGTCCTGATTTTC | CASSQYRSSGANVLIF
TRBJ2-3 | TRBD1 | TRBV2 | - | 13 | TGTGCCAGAACCGGGACAGGGACAGATACGCAGTATTTT | CARTGTGTDTQYF
TRBJ2-1 | TRBD2 | TRBV7-9 | - | 16 | TGTGCCAGCATCCCCCGGACGGGAGGAACCTACAATGAGCAGTTCTTC | CASIPRTGGTYNEQFF
TRBJ2-5 | - | TRBV4-2 | - | 15 | TGTGCCAGCAGCCAAGAGGTAGTTGGGGCGGAGACCCAGTACTTC | CASSQEVVGAETQYF
TRBJ1-5 | - | TRBV28 | - | 13 | TGTGCCAGCAGGACACCCCCGGCAGGGCCCCAGCATTTT | CASRTPPAGPQHF
TRBJ1-5 | TRBD1 | TRBV6-5 | - | 15 | TGTGCCAGCAGTCCAAGGACAGGTACCAATCAGCCCCAGCATTTT | CASSPRTGTNQPQHF
TRBJ1-5 | TRBD1 | TRBV19 | - | 14 | TGTGCCAGTAGTGAGACAGGGAACTATCAGCCCCAGCATTTT | CASSETGNYQPQHF
TRBJ2-7 | - | TRBV6-1 | - | 12 | TGTGCCAGCAGTGAAAGTGGGCTCGAGCAGTACTTC | CASSESGLEQYF
TRBJ1-2 | - | TRBV6-1 | once | 12 | TGTGCCAGCAGTGAACCCTTCTCGTCCGACACCTTC | CASSEPFSSDTF
TRBJ2-1 | TRBD2 | TRBV30 | - | 13 | TGTGCCTGGAGTCTAGCGGGAGTCAATGAGCAGTTCTTC | CAWSLAGVNEQFF
TRBJ2-5 | - | TRBV27 | - | 16 | TGTGCCAGCAGTTTATTTTACTTTGGAGGGCCAGAGACCCAGTACTTC | CASSLFYFGGPETQYF
TRBJ1-3 | TRBD1 | TRBV30 | - | 19 | TGTGCCTGGACCCGGGACAGAGTTCCTAGTCTGAACTCTGGAAACACCATATATTTT | CAWTRDRVPSLNSGNTIYF
TRBJ2-3 | - | TRBV28 | - | 16 | TGTGCCAGCAGTTTAACTTTTCAGGGGAGCGCAGATACGCAGTATTTT | CASSLTFQGSADTQYF
TRBJ1-4 | - | TRBV7-9 | - | 12 | TGTGCCAGCAGCTTCAGGGGTGAAAAACTGTTTTTT | CASSFRGEKLFF
TRBJ2-2 | - | TRBV6-5 | - | 11 | TGTGCCAGCAGTTCCCTGGGGGAGCTGTTTTTT | CASSSLGELFF
TRBJ2-7 | - | TRBV21-1 | - | 17 | TGTGCCAGCAGGGGCGAGATAGCGGGAGGGTTCTCCTACGAGCAGTACTTC | CASRGEIAGGFSYEQYF
TRBJ1-6 | - | TRBV4-2 | - | 15 | TGTGCCAGCAGCCAAGGGACAGTGAGGAATTCACCCCTCCACTTT | CASSQGTVRNSPLHF
TRBJ2-1 | TRBD2 | TRBV24-1 | - | 14 | TGTGCCACCAGTGATTCCGGGACTAGCCATGAGCAGTTCTTC | CATSDSGTSHEQFF
TRBJ2-1 | - | TRBV28 | - | 16 | TGTGCCAGCCCCGCTAGGGGGTCCCCCTCCTACAATGAGCAGTTCTTC | CASPARGSPSYNEQFF
TRBJ1-2 | - | TRBV3-1/TRBV3-2 | - | 14 | TGTGCCAGCAGCCAAGATCGGGGGAACTATGGCTACACCTTC | CASSQDRGNYGYTF
TRBJ2-5 | TRBD2 | TRBV2 | - | 15 | TGTGCCATTGTAACACCAACTAGCGGCCAAGAGACCCAGTACTTC | CAIVTPTSGQETQYF
TRBJ2-2 | - | TRBV12-5 | - | 14 | TGTGCTAGTGTTCAAGACACGAACACCGGGGAGCTGTTTTTT | CASVQDTNTGELFF
TRBJ2-2 | TRBD1 | TRBV2 | - | 14 | TGTGCCAGCAGTTGGGGACAGGGGGCCGGGGAGCTGTTTTTT | CASSWGQGAGELFF
TRBJ1-5 | - | TRBV24-1 | - | 12 | TGTGCCACCAGTTTGAGCAACCAGCCCCAGCATTTT | CATSLSNQPQHF
TRBJ1-2 | - | TRBV19 | - | 15 | TGTGCCAGTAGTTACCAGACAGGTAACCCCTATGGCTACACCTTC | CASSYQTGNPYGYTF
TRBJ2-4 | TRBD1 | TRBV19 | - | 17 | TGTGCCAGTAGATACGCAGGGGGTGAACTAGCCAAAAACATTCAGTACTTC | CASRYAGGELAKNIQYF
TRBJ2-2 | - | TRBV4-1 | few | 14 | TGCGCCAGCAGCCAAGTTACTCGAACCGGGGAGCTGTTTTTT | CASSQVTRTGELFF
TRBJ2-7 | TRBD1 | TRBV11-1 | - | 15 | TGTGCCAGCAGCTTTTCCCAGGGGGCGCGGTACGAGCAGTACTTC | CASSFSQGARYEQYF
TRBJ1-4 | - | TRBV6-2/TRBV6-3 | - | 16 | TGTGCCAGCAGTTACGGTGGGGCACGCGGGGATGAAAAACTGTTTTTT | CASSYGGARGDEKLFF
TRBJ2-7 | - | TRBV29-1 | - | 14 | TGCAGCGTTTCGGGGTATCCCTTTATGGACGAGCAGTACTTC | CSVSGYPFMDEQYF
TRBJ2-7 | - | TRBV28 | - | 15 | TGTGCCAGCAGTCCCCCGGGACTCCTCTCCTACGAGCAGTACTTC | CASSPPGLLSYEQYF
TRBJ1-5 | - | TRBV21-1 | - | 16 | TGTGCCAGCAGCCCCAGGGACAGGTCTAGTACGGGGCCCCAGCATTTT | CASSPRDRSSTGPQHF
TRBJ2-3 | TRBD2 | TRBV7-6 | - | 14 | TGTGCCAGCAGCCCCTCGACTAGCGGGCATACGCAGTATTTT | CASSPSTSGHTQYF
TRBJ1-2 | - | TRBV5-5 | few | 15 | TGTGCCAGCAGCTTCGGGGGGGCAGTCAACTATGGCTACACCTTC | CASSFGGAVNYGYTF
TRBJ2-7 | TRBD1 | TRBV6-1 | - | 13 | TGTGCCAGCAGTGATCTACAGGGGTACGAGCAGTACTTC | CASSDLQGYEQYF
TRBJ1-3 | - | TRBV7-2 | - | 16 | TGTGCCAGCAGCTTTTTCGGGGTACCGGCTGGAAACACCATATATTTT | CASSFFGVPAGNTIYF
TRBJ1-3 | - | TRBV7-2 | - | 14 | TGTGCCAGCAGCCCAAACCGGGACACCAACACCATATATTTT | CASSPNRDTNTIYF
TRBJ2-5 | TRBD1 | TRBV7-6 | - | 15 | TGTGCCAGCAGCCCAGACAGGGGAGAAGGAGAGACCCAGTACTTC | CASSPDRGEGETQYF
TRBJ2-1 | - | TRBV4-1 | - | 11 | TGCGCCAGCAGCCATTTCGATGAGCAGTTCTTC | CASSHFDEQFF
TRBJ1-5 | - | TRBV9 | - | 14 | TGTGCCAGCAGCGAAGGGGGGGGATTACAGCCCCAGCATTTT | CASSEGGGLQPQHF
TRBJ2-7 | - | TRBV7-8 | - | 14 | TGTGCCAGCAGCTTAAGGGACACCTACTACGAGCAGTACTTC | CASSLRDTYYEQYF
TRBJ1-1 | - | TRBV9 | - | 15 | TGTGCCAGCAGCGTAGGAATCTCAGGGCAAGTTGAAGCTTTCTTT | CASSVGISGQVEAFF
TRBJ2-5 | TRBD1 | TRBV27 | - | 13 | TGTGCCAGCAGATCGACAGGGCAAGAGACCCAGTACTTC | CASRSTGQETQYF
TRBJ2-7 | - | TRBV23-1 | - | 15 | TGCGCCAGCACCAAGGGAGGGGGTTTTTACTACGAGCAGTACTTC | CASTKGGGFYYEQYF
TRBJ1-1 | - | TRBV7-2 | - | 13 | TGTGCCAGCAGCTACGGGGTTAGGACTGAAGCTTTCTTT | CASSYGVRTEAFF
TRBJ1-1 | - | TRBV7-9 | - | 17 | TGTGCCAGCAGCTTACAGGGCAGGGTCCCCTTTAGTACTGAAGCTTTCTTT | CASSLQGRVPFSTEAFF